Described below is a single TCR beta chain sequence and its context. The data were obtained in a study of CD8 T cells in Susac syndrome. The T cells that were sequenced for TCR beta were CD8+ and CD4+ cells from blood. Healthy donors, matched for age and sex, constituted the control group. Negative isolation yielded CD8+ and CD4+ T cells; FACS enriched TEMRA cells. When the RNA was reverse transcribed, random hexamers were used with an input of about 0.5 to 1 ug. Amplification of TCR beta CDR3 across 54 Vbeta and 13 Jbeta was performed with immunoSEQ multiplex PCR. TCRdb redid the calling of the immunoSEQ multiplex PCR reads with MiXCR, one entry per CDR3 protein. The table lists about 140,000 distinct CDR3 sequences, around 94% of them singletons, with approximately 0.25% in the top ten. The source material was CD8+ T cells from PBMCs. The origin of this receptor is a human donor in good health.

CDR3 DNA: TGTGCCAGCAAGGCGGGTCCCTCCTACGAGCAGTACTTC. Amino acids: CASKAGPSYEQYF. The J gene is TRBJ2-7, the V gene TRBV2, with D possibly matching TRBD2 (5 bases). Trimming stripped 7 bases from V and 0 bases from J, with 10 bases between. The CDR3 totals 13 residues. Germline CDR1 SNHLY, CDR2 FYNNEI.